A selection of T cell receptor beta chains follows, all from one sample in a study of neurological immune-mediated disorders. TCRdb re-called the 5' RACE reads with MiXCR, one entry per CDR3 protein. The table records 120,000 or so distinct CDR3 sequences, roughly 3.2% of them present only once. The source material was PBMCs. The receptors shown here come from a woman aged 25 to 39 with multiple sclerosis. Both conserved end residues are part of each CDR3. Rows may omit the clone size; those that give it use once, few, many or a size class.

v_gene,abundance,CDR3aa
TRBV3-1,many,CASSPMAGGNYGYTF
TRBV6-1,many,CASSSLDRGTMNTEAFF
TRBV7-2,many,CASRDLAGSSYEQYF
TRBV6-5,many,CASRRQWVSGENTGELFF
TRBV5-1,many,CASSLGGSPLHF
TRBV7-9,many,CASSPPDLTPSYEQYF
TRBV20-1,many,CSASTDRVQRYTF
TRBV5-5,few,CASSLEKGGAGNNSTLNF
TRBV7-2,many,CASSQFGGRETQYF
TRBV20-1,many,CSARGPGTSGGHPDIQYF
TRBV5-1,many,CASSLARDTGSYEQYF
TRBV4-1,-,CASSQGGLGLALKNIQYF
TRBV20-1,many,CSASPLAGGPGTDTQYF
TRBV7-2,many,CASSLSGTPEQFF
TRBV6-5,many,CASSYSGRGAFF
TRBV5-6,few,CASSLPGQTDNEQFF
TRBV7-9,many,CASSTLPLETQYF
TRBV20-1,many,CSARGTSGTRYTDTQYF
TRBV7-9,few,CASSPQTSSSVYEQYF
TRBV20-1,many,CSAPSGFYNEQFF
TRBV4-3,many,CASSPADGYEQYF
TRBV19,-,CASSIRDRGTEAFF
TRBV12-3/TRBV12-4,many,CASKATDSGNTIYF
TRBV9,many,CASSVSKETVNTEAFF
TRBV5-1,-,CASSLDGGFGEAFF
TRBV20-1,-,CSATLFRGGDSTLNF
TRBV6-6,many,CASSYSAIAGGVYNEQFF
TRBV7-9,many,CASSPRGPSSYEQYF
TRBV6-5,many,CASTKAGAADTQYF
TRBV7-2,many,CASSRSGGNTGELFF
TRBV20-1,many,CSALWGKNNEQFF
TRBV20-1,many,CSAPSQGANGYTF
TRBV7-2,few,CASSNYRDLSNGELFF
TRBV11-2,many,CASSLADRTRTNNEQFF
TRBV6-5,many,CASSYNIDGELFF
TRBV4-3,many,CASSQDPAGGDEQFF
TRBV20-1,many,CSARLAVSYNEQFF
TRBV6-6,many,CASLPDPGTTYGYTF
TRBV7-2,many,CASSLAGGAYNEQFF
TRBV7-8,many,CASSPVPNTEAFF
TRBV3-1,many,CASSQDPPGGDSPLHF
TRBV7-6,many,CASSTRQGLEYEQYF
TRBV20-1,many,CSARDRLAAITDTQYF
TRBV20-1,many,CSAPSERGGNGYTF
TRBV3-1,few,CASSRGTSGSNNPGELFF
TRBV9,many,CASSVATWAEQYF
TRBV18,many,CASSPLSTEAFF
TRBV19,many,CASSIEPGDTEAFF
TRBV29-1,many,CSVDRGSYGYTF
TRBV14,-,CASSQVPWGGLIYEQYF
TRBV6-2/TRBV6-3,many,CASSPLEMSRAGELFF
TRBV10-3,many,CAISGEPAGGGYTF
TRBV27,many,CASSFTSNSYEQYF
TRBV20-1,many,CSAEAWARGDYGYTF
TRBV20-1,many,CSARTPRGLRETQYF
TRBV5-6,-,CASSVEVEGTQYF
TRBV30,few,CAWEESRGGKLFF
TRBV5-1,many,CASRSVVNTEAFF
TRBV5-6,many,CASSRDRRFEAFF
TRBV27,many,CASSLRDPSRNTQYF